The present T cell receptor beta chain was sequenced within a study of T cells in Graves' hyperthyroidism and ophthalmopathy. Study outcomes and limitations: In the blood, most expanded thyroid clonotypes above 0.001 appeared as well.

Individuals with ophthalmopathy presented a Clinical Activity Score of at least 3, a NOSPECS grade of at least 4 and a duration under 3 months. The authors obtained PBMCs from 10 ml of fresh peripheral blood. This clonotype was found many times. The antigen is undetermined. It was RNA transcripts that yielded the amplified TCR beta CDR3 regions. The primer set for the first-round RT-PCR of the TCR CDR3 was HTBI. A single record per CDR3 protein comes from TCRdb applying MiXCR to the multiplex PCR reads. The data contain around 400,000 distinct CDR3 sequences, roughly 15% of them singletons. V shed 5 bases and J 3 bases; nucleotides not matched to a gene: 3. The germline V gene encodes CDR1 DFQATT and CDR2 SNEGSKA (reference sequence). The CDR3 is made up of 14 amino acids.

The TCR comes from a woman aged 60-75 years with Graves' ophthalmopathy. V is TRBV20-1 and J is TRBJ2-3; 12 bases align to TRBD2. Sequences were obtained from blood. CDR3 bases: TGCAGTGCTTTTGGACTAGCGGGAACAGATACGCAGTATTTT. Its protein is CSAFGLAGTDTQYF.